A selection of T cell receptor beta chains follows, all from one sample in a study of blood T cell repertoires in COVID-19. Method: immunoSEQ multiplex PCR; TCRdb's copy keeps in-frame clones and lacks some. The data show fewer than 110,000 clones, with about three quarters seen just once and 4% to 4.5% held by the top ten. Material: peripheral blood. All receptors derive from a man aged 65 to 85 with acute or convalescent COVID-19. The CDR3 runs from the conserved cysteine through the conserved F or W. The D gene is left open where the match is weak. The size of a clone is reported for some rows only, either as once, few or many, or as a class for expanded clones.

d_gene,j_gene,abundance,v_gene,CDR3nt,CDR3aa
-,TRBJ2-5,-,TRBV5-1,TGCGCCAGCAGCCCCATCGACAGGGAGGCGGAGACCCAGTACTTC,CASSPIDREAETQYF
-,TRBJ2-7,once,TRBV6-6,TGTGCCAGCAGTCCGGGGGACTACGAGCAGTACTTC,CASSPGDYEQYF
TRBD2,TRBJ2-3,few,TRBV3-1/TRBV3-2,TGTGCCAGCAGCCAAGGACTAGCGGGGGAGTCCACAGATACGCAGTATTTT,CASSQGLAGESTDTQYF
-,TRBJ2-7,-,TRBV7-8,TGTGCCAGCAGCTTAGCGGGGGGGCAGAGCTCCTACGAGCAGTACTTC,CASSLAGGQSSYEQYF
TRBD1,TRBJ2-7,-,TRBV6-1,TGTGCCAGCAGTGACCGGGACAGGGTGTCCCACGAGCAGTACTTC,CASSDRDRVSHEQYF
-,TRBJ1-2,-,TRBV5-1,TGCGCCAGCACGAGGACAGCTGCCGACTATGGCTACACCTTC,CASTRTAADYGYTF
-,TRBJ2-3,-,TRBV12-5,TGTGCTAGTGCTCGAGGGGGTGCGCAGTATTTT,CASARGGAQYF
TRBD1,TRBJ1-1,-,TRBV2,TGTGCCAGATCAGACAGGGAGTACACTGAAGCTTTCTTT,CARSDREYTEAFF
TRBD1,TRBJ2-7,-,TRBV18,TGTGCCAGCTCACCAGCCGGGACAGGTTACGAGCAGTACTTC,CASSPAGTGYEQYF
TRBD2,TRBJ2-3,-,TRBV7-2,TGTGCCAGCAGCAAAGCTAGCGGGGGGGCCTCGGATACGCAGTATTTT,CASSKASGGASDTQYF
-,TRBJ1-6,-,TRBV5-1,TGCGCCAGCAGCTCGGAGGGAAATTCACCCCTCCACTTT,CASSSEGNSPLHF
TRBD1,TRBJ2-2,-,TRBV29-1,TGCAGCGTTGATGTACAGGGGTACAGCGGGGAGCTGTTTTTT,CSVDVQGYSGELFF
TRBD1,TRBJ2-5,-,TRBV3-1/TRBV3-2,TGTGCCAGCAGCCGTCGGACAGGGGGACCAGTAGAGACCCAGTACTTC,CASSRRTGGPVETQYF
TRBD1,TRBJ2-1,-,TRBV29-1,TGCAGCGCCTTAGGACAGGGAACGGATGAGCAGTTCTTC,CSALGQGTDEQFF
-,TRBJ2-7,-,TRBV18,TGTGCCAGCTCAGCTTCAGGGGTGGGAACGGCGTACGAGCAGTACTTC,CASSASGVGTAYEQYF
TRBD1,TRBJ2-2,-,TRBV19,TGTGCCAGTAGTAGGACGGACAGGGGAATTGACGGGGAGCTGTTTTTT,CASSRTDRGIDGELFF
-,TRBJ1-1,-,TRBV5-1,TGCGCCAGCAGCTTGGAGGACAGAACTGAAGCTTTCTTT,CASSLEDRTEAFF
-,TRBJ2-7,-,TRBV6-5,TGTGCCAGCAGTTTGCAGGACTCCTACGAGCAGTACTTC,CASSLQDSYEQYF
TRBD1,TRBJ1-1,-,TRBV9,TGTGCCAGCAGCCCCCGGGACAGGCGGAACACTGAAGCTTTCTTT,CASSPRDRRNTEAFF
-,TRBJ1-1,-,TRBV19,TGTGCCAGTAGGGCCGGGACACCCCTGGGCACTGAAGCTTTCTTT,CASRAGTPLGTEAFF
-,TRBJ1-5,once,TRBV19,TGTGCCAGTAGTATAGATCTATTGGGGGGACGGAGCAATCAGCCCCAGCATTTT,CASSIDLLGGRSNQPQHF
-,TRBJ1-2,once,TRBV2,TGTGCCAGCAGGGGAGGGACGTCACAGTCTAACTATGGCTACACCTTC,CASRGGTSQSNYGYTF
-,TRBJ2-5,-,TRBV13,TGTGCCAGCAGCTTAATAGGTCGGGGAGGAGAGACCCAGTACTTC,CASSLIGRGGETQYF
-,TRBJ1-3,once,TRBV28,TGTGCCAGCAGTTTATCGACCACAGGGTCCTCTGGAAGCACCATATATTTT,CASSLSTTGSSGSTIYF
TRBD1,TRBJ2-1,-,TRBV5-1,TGCGCCAGCAGCCTTGGACAGGGTTACAATGAGCAGTTCTTC,CASSLGQGYNEQFF
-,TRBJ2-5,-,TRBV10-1,TGCGCCAGCAGTGAGTCCCCCGGGCAAGAGACCCAGTACTTC,CASSESPGQETQYF
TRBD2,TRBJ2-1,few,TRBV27,TGTGCCAGCAGTCGTGGGGAGGGGACTCGGAATGAGCAGTTCTTC,CASSRGEGTRNEQFF
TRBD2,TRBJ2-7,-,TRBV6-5,TGTGCCAGCATGGGGGGGGGAGGATCCTACGAGCAGTACTTC,CASMGGGGSYEQYF
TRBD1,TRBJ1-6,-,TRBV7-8,TGTGCCAGCAGGTCCAACAGGGGTTCTAATTCACCCCTCCACTTT,CASRSNRGSNSPLHF
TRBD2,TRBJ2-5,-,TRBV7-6,TGTGCCAGCAGCGTCCGGACTAGCGCAGGAGAGACCCAGTACTTC,CASSVRTSAGETQYF
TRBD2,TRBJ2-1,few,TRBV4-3,TGCGCCAGCAGCCAAGAAGGGGATAGCGGGGGTTACAATGAGCAGTTCTTC,CASSQEGDSGGYNEQFF
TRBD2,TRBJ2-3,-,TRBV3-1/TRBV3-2,TGTGCCAGCAGCCAAGATCAAGGGCTAGCGGGGGGTACAGATACGCAGTATTTT,CASSQDQGLAGGTDTQYF
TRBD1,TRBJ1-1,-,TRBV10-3,TGTGCCATCAGTGGGAAGACAGGGGCAGACACTGAAGCTTTCTTT,CAISGKTGADTEAFF
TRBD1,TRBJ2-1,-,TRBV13,TGTGCCAGCAGCCCCCGACAGGGAGCCTACAATGAGCAGTTCTTC,CASSPRQGAYNEQFF
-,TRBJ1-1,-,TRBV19,TGTGCCAGTAGTACTGCTCCGGCGGACACTGAAGCTTTCTTT,CASSTAPADTEAFF
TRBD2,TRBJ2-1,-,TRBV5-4,TGTGCCAGCAGCCCAGGGACTAGCGGGGGGTACAATGAGCAGTTCTTC,CASSPGTSGGYNEQFF
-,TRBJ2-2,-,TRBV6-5,TGTGCCAGCAGAATGACAACGGACACCGGGGAGCTGTTTTTT,CASRMTTDTGELFF
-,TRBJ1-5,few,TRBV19,TGTGCCAGTAGGATCTCTTCGGGAATTGGGAGCAATCAGCCCCAGCATTTT,CASRISSGIGSNQPQHF
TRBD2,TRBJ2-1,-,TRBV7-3,TGTGCCAGCAGCCAAAGCGGGGGGGCCTACAATGAGCAGTTCTTC,CASSQSGGAYNEQFF
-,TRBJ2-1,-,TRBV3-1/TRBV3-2,TGTGCCAGCAGCCTATCCAGGGGACACTACTACAATGAGCAGTTCTTC,CASSLSRGHYYNEQFF
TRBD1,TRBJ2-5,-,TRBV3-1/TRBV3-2,TGTGCCAGCAGCGGCACGGGGACAGGGGTAGAGACCCAGTACTTC,CASSGTGTGVETQYF
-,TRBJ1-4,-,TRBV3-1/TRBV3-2,TGTGCCAGCAGCCGGGGGGAAGAAAAACTGTTTTTT,CASSRGEEKLFF
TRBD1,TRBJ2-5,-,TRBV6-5,TGTGCCAGCAGTACGGGACAGGTAAAGGAGACCCAGTACTTC,CASSTGQVKETQYF
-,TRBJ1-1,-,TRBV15,TGTGCCACCAGCAGAGGGTTGGAGATTCTAAACACTGAAGCTTTCTTT,CATSRGLEILNTEAFF
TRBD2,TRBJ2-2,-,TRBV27,TGTGCCAGCAGTTTTCTAGCGGGGACCGGGGAGCTGTTTTTT,CASSFLAGTGELFF
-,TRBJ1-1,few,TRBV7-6,TGTGCCAGCAGCGCCATTTGGGGGGATAACACTGAAGCTTTCTTT,CASSAIWGDNTEAFF
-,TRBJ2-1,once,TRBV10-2,TGCGCCAGCAGAAACAGAGTGGCAGGCGACGATGAGCAGTTCTTC,CASRNRVAGDDEQFF
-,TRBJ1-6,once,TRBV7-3,TGTGCCAGCAGCCCACCGACTATACAAGGTGATTCACCCCTCCACTTT,CASSPPTIQGDSPLHF
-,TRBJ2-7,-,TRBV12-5,TGTGCTAGTGGTTTGGCTAGCTCCATAACCTCCTACGAGCAGTACTTC,CASGLASSITSYEQYF
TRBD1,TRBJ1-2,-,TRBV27,TGTGCCAGCAGTCCCTCGGGGGACAGGACCTATGGCTACACCTTC,CASSPSGDRTYGYTF
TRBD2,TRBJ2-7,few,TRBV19,TGTGCCAGTAGTACCGGGACTAGCGGGGGCGAGCAGTACTTC,CASSTGTSGGEQYF
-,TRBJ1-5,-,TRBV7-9,TGTGCCAGCAGCCCCCGGGAAGGCAATCAGCCCCAGCATTTT,CASSPREGNQPQHF
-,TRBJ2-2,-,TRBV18,TGTGCCAGCTCACCACCGAACCAGTTCGCGAACACCGGGGAGCTGTTTTTT,CASSPPNQFANTGELFF
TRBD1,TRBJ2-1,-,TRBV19,TGTGCCAGTAGTTCCGGACAGGACAACAATGAGCAGTTCTTC,CASSSGQDNNEQFF
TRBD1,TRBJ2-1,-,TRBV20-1,TGCAGTGCTAGTTCCACAGGGGGCGGATACAATGAGCAGTTCTTC,CSASSTGGGYNEQFF
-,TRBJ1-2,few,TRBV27,TGTGCCAGCAGTTTATACTCACAGGGAGCGGTGGGTGGCTACACCTTC,CASSLYSQGAVGGYTF
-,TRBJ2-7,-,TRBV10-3,TGTGCCATCAGTGCCACCAGGGTCGGCGGATCCTACGAGCAGTACTTC,CAISATRVGGSYEQYF
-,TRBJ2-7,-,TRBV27,TGTGCCAGCAGTTTATCTGGGCAGGCAAACTACGAGCAGTACTTC,CASSLSGQANYEQYF
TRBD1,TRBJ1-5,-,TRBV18,TGTGCCAGCTCACCACTGGACAGGGAAAATCAGCCCCAGCATTTT,CASSPLDRENQPQHF
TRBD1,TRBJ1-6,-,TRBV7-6,TGTGCCAGCAGTAGGGGACAGGGGGATAATTCACCCCTCCACTTT,CASSRGQGDNSPLHF